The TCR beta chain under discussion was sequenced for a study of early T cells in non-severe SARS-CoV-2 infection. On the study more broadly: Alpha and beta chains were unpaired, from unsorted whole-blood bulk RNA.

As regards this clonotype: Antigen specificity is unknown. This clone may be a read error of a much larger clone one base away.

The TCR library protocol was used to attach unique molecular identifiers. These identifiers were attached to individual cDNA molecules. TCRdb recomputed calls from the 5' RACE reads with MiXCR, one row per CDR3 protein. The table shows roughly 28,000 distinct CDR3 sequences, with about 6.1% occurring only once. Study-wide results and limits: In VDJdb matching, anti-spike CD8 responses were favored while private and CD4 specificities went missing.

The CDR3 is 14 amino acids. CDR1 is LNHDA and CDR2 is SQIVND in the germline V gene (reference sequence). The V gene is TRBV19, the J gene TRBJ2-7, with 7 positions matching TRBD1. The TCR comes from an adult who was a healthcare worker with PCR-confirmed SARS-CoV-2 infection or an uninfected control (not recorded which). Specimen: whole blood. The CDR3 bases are TGTGCCAGTAGTATTAGGGACAGATCCTACGAGCAGCACTTC. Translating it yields CASSIRDRSYEQHF.